This T cell receptor (beta chain) was identified in a study of T-cell reconstitution after alpha-beta-depleted transplantation in children. For TCRbeta, the library was prepared with unique molecular identifiers. MiXCR, applied by TCRdb to the PCR reads, yields one record per CDR3 protein. The sample records over 300,000 distinct CDR3 sequences, 9% to 12% being singletons. The CDR3 covers 11 residues. The germline CDR1 and CDR2 sequences are MNHEY and SVGEGT. V lost 8 bases to trimming and J lost 2 bases, with 5 bases between them. The TCR was taken from a human donor who donated a stem cell graft to a child with acute lymphoblastic leukemia. This chain links TRBV6-2 or TRBV6-3 with TRBJ2-3; the D is unclear. The source material was PBMCs from the stem cell graft donor, sampled from the stem cell graft. The CDR3 DNA reads as TGTGCCAGCGGGATCACAGATACGCAGTATTTT. This encodes CASGITDTQYF.